The rows below give T cell receptor beta chains drawn from one sample of a study of T cell repertoires in cytomegalovirus infection. These TCRs are of unknown antigen specificity. TCRdb used MiXCR to reprocess the reads, holding one entry per CDR3 protein. The sample yields roughly 310,000 distinct CDR3 sequences, about 29% seen once. The input for sequencing was cultured PBMCs, taken from culture after CMV antigen stimulation. These TCRs come from a human donor in good health (CMV status not recorded). Some clones in this sample may be carry-over from other donors' samples. CDR3s include the opening cysteine and the closing phenylalanine or tryptophan. The D gene is left open where the match is weak. Part of the rows lack a size; the others show once, few, many or a class for expanded clones.

J: TRBJ1-3; size: .; D: .; V: TRBV5-4; CDR3: CASSWGDRVSSGNTIYF; DNA: TGTGCCAGCAGCTGGGGCGACAGAGTGTCCTCTGGAAACACCATATATTTT
J: TRBJ1-6; size: few; D: .; V: TRBV4-1; CDR3: CASSQENYGVSSHNSPLHF; DNA: TGCGCCAGCAGCCAAGAAAATTACGGGGTTTCGTCACATAATTCACCCCTCCACTTT
J: TRBJ2-3; size: few; D: .; V: TRBV20-1; CDR3: CSVSLGTGPGDTQYF; DNA: TGCAGTGTTAGCCTCGGGACTGGCCCTGGGGATACGCAGTATTTT
J: TRBJ2-1; size: few; D: TRBD1; V: TRBV3-1; CDR3: CASSRGQGGVNEQFF; DNA: TGTGCCAGCAGCCGGGGACAGGGAGGGGTTAATGAGCAGTTCTTC
J: TRBJ1-6; size: many; D: .; V: TRBV7-2; CDR3: CASSLLRGASPLHF; DNA: TGTGCCAGCAGCTTACTTAGGGGCGCAAGCCCCCTCCACTTT
J: TRBJ1-2; size: many; D: .; V: TRBV7-2; CDR3: CASSGRPGLYGYTF; DNA: TGTGCCAGCAGCGGAAGACCAGGGTTATACGGCTACACCTTC
J: TRBJ2-7; size: .; D: TRBD1; V: TRBV5-6; CDR3: CASSLRQGARSYEQYF; DNA: TGTGCCAGCAGCTTGCGACAGGGAGCCCGCTCCTACGAGCAGTACTTC
J: TRBJ2-5; size: once; D: .; V: TRBV11-3; CDR3: CASSLGEEETQYF; DNA: TGTGCCAGCAGCTTAGGAGAGGAAGAGACCCAGTACTTC
J: TRBJ2-7; size: .; D: .; V: TRBV7-9; CDR3: CASSPPGRRSSYEQYF; DNA: TGTGCCAGCAGCCCCCCGGGCCGGCGGAGCTCCTACGAGCAGTACTTC
J: TRBJ2-7; size: .; D: TRBD2; V: TRBV5-1; CDR3: CASSLVRTSGRQYEQYF; DNA: TGCGCCAGCAGCTTGGTTCGGACTAGCGGGAGGCAGTACGAGCAGTACTTC
J: TRBJ2-4; size: many; D: TRBD1; V: TRBV7-2; CDR3: CASSLAGQGKRVQYF; DNA: TGTGCCAGCAGCTTAGCGGGACAGGGAAAAAGGGTTCAGTACTTC
J: TRBJ1-1; size: .; D: .; V: TRBV27; CDR3: CASSLSNLAEAFF; DNA: TGTGCCAGCAGTTTATCGAACTTGGCTGAAGCTTTCTTT
J: TRBJ2-1; size: few; D: TRBD2; V: TRBV20-1; CDR3: CSARDYRNNEQFF; DNA: TGCAGTGCTCGGGACTACAGAAACAATGAGCAGTTCTTC
J: TRBJ2-5; size: .; D: .; V: TRBV29-1; CDR3: CSVDQLRLQETQYF; DNA: TGCAGCGTTGATCAGCTGCGGTTACAAGAGACCCAGTACTTC
J: TRBJ2-1; size: many; D: TRBD1; V: TRBV7-2; CDR3: CASSGTGFYNEQFF; DNA: TGTGCCAGCAGCGGGACAGGGTTTTACAATGAGCAGTTCTTC
J: TRBJ2-7; size: many; D: .; V: TRBV20-1; CDR3: CSAEVLYRDASSYEQYF; DNA: TGCAGTGCCGAAGTCCTTTACCGGGACGCTAGCTCCTACGAGCAGTACTTC
J: TRBJ1-2; size: many; D: TRBD1; V: TRBV7-8; CDR3: CASSYNRDSGGYTF; DNA: TGTGCCAGCAGCTACAACCGGGACAGCGGGGGCTACACCTTC
J: TRBJ1-2; size: .; D: TRBD1; V: TRBV7-6; CDR3: CASSPPTTGGENYGYTF; DNA: TGTGCCAGCAGCCCCCCGACGACAGGGGGCGAGAACTATGGCTACACCTTC
J: TRBJ1-3; size: .; D: TRBD1; V: TRBV28; CDR3: CASSLSSGTASSGNTIYF; DNA: TGTGCCAGCAGTTTATCCTCCGGGACAGCGAGCTCTGGAAACACCATATATTTT
J: TRBJ2-7; size: .; D: .; V: TRBV7-2; CDR3: CASSLVLRHLESSYEQYF; DNA: TGTGCCAGCAGCTTAGTCCTCAGACATCTGGAGAGCTCCTACGAGCAGTACTTC
J: TRBJ1-1; size: many; D: .; V: TRBV2; CDR3: CASSERIGLGTEAFF; DNA: TGTGCCAGCAGTGAAAGGATAGGGCTGGGCACTGAAGCTTTCTTT
J: TRBJ1-5; size: few; D: .; V: TRBV28; CDR3: CASSYYGSNQPQHF; DNA: TGTGCCAGCAGTTATTACGGGAGCAATCAGCCCCAGCATTTT
J: TRBJ2-2; size: .; D: TRBD2; V: TRBV7-6; CDR3: CASSLEPFRGGQTGELFF; DNA: TGTGCCAGCAGCTTAGAACCGTTTCGGGGGGGCCAAACCGGGGAGCTGTTTTTT
J: TRBJ2-7; size: .; D: .; V: TRBV27; CDR3: CASSLSSGTLDYEQYF; DNA: TGTGCCAGCAGTTTATCGTCCGGGACCCTAGACTACGAGCAGTACTTC
J: TRBJ2-7; size: few; D: TRBD2; V: TRBV28; CDR3: CAHRLAGAYEQYF; DNA: TGTGCCCACCGGCTAGCGGGAGCCTACGAGCAGTACTTC
J: TRBJ1-1; size: many; D: .; V: TRBV7-9; CDR3: CASLENSYTEAFF; DNA: TGTGCCAGCTTAGAAAACAGCTACACTGAAGCTTTCTTT
J: TRBJ1-2; size: .; D: .; V: TRBV7-2; CDR3: CASSSGGGRGGYTF; DNA: TGTGCCAGCAGCTCCGGAGGGGGACGCGGTGGCTACACCTTC
J: TRBJ1-3; size: .; D: TRBD1; V: TRBV10-3; CDR3: CAIRPSQGENTIYF; DNA: TGTGCCATCAGACCATCTCAGGGGGAAAACACCATATATTTT
J: TRBJ1-1; size: .; D: TRBD1; V: TRBV11-1; CDR3: CATRDRENAFF; DNA: TGTGCCACCCGGGACAGGGAGAACGCTTTCTTT
J: TRBJ1-1; size: few; D: .; V: TRBV7-9; CDR3: CASSRVPNTEAFF; DNA: TGTGCCAGCAGCAGGGTACCGAACACTGAAGCTTTCTTT
J: TRBJ2-7; size: .; D: .; V: TRBV30; CDR3: CAWRKGSYEQYF; DNA: TGTGCCTGGAGAAAGGGCTCCTACGAGCAGTACTTC
J: TRBJ2-2; size: many; D: .; V: TRBV12-3/TRBV12-4; CDR3: CASSLVAGELFF; DNA: TGTGCCAGCAGTTTAGTGGCCGGGGAGCTGTTTTTT
J: TRBJ1-5; size: few; D: .; V: TRBV2; CDR3: CASSELNRHGNQPQHF; DNA: TGTGCCAGCAGTGAACTAAACAGGCACGGGAATCAGCCCCAGCATTTT
J: TRBJ2-1; size: .; D: .; V: TRBV7-9; CDR3: CASSPGGGGYNEQFF; DNA: TGTGCCAGCAGCCCTGGCGGTGGTGGTTACAATGAGCAGTTCTTC
J: TRBJ2-5; size: few; D: .; V: TRBV19; CDR3: CASSPDGQETQYF; DNA: TGTGCCAGTAGCCCGGACGGACAAGAGACCCAGTACTTC
J: TRBJ1-1; size: .; D: .; V: TRBV7-2; CDR3: CASSLLNPLVDEAFF; DNA: TGTGCCAGCAGCTTATTGAACCCCTTGGTCGATGAAGCTTTCTTT